Included here is one T cell receptor beta chain sequence, with context. This PCR relied on a set of 60 Vbeta primers and 13 Jbeta primers. Original handling: Among the unique TCR beta chains that a later analysis counted, around 72 million in all, roughly 11 million were shared. Clones were read by immunoSEQ multiplex PCR, and TCRdb kept only the in-frame ones, dropping some. V and J calls and clone size are those listed in that table; D and trimming were worked out from the DNA. This repertoire includes some 140,000 clones. This specimen comes from a study of cytomegalovirus exposure and HLA in healthy donors. Germline-derived CDR1 and CDR2 are SEHNR and FQNEAQ (reference sequence). The CDR3 has 15 amino acids. V dropped 5 bases and J dropped 5; count of bases not matched to a gene: 10. Healthy people donating bone marrow made up the donors.

The chain recombines TRBV7-9 with TRBJ2-5; 8 positions agree with TRBD1. The clonotype comes from a middle-aged woman in good health and CMV-seronegative. The sample taken for sequencing was PBMCs. The CDR3 DNA reads as TGTGCCAGCAGCCTTACAGGGGGGACGGGGGAGACCCAGTACTTC. It is translated as CASSLTGGTGETQYF.